Listed below are T cell receptor beta chains from one sample, sequenced in a study of T cell responses to AZD1222 COVID-19 vaccine. Profiled with immunoSEQ multiplex PCR; TCRdb holds only in-frame clones, not every one. Of more than 110,000 clones in the sample, approximately 90% were seen once. The source material was peripheral blood, sampled on day 0 of AZD1222 vaccination. All receptors derive from an adult in good health. Both conserved end residues are part of each CDR3. D genes are given only for firm matches. Expanded clones are given a class, and other clones once, few, many or no size at all.

abundance: -
d_gene: TRBD2
v_gene: TRBV6-1
j_gene: TRBJ2-3
CDR3aa: CASSELYSGTLSTDTQYF
CDR3nt: TGTGCCAGCAGTGAACTATATAGCGGGACCCTGAGCACAGATACGCAGTATTTT

abundance: -
d_gene: -
v_gene: TRBV5-6
j_gene: TRBJ1-2
CDR3aa: CASSLLYGGTRNGYTF
CDR3nt: TGTGCCAGCAGCTTGTTGTATGGAGGAACCCGGAATGGCTACACCTTC

abundance: -
d_gene: -
v_gene: TRBV28
j_gene: TRBJ1-2
CDR3aa: CASEGVNYGYTF
CDR3nt: TGTGCCAGCGAAGGGGTTAACTATGGCTACACCTTC

abundance: many
d_gene: -
v_gene: TRBV11-2
j_gene: TRBJ1-1
CDR3aa: CASSFEGRNTEAFF
CDR3nt: TGTGCCAGCAGCTTCGAGGGGCGGAACACTGAAGCTTTCTTT

abundance: -
d_gene: -
v_gene: TRBV21-1
j_gene: TRBJ1-2
CDR3aa: CASSKEALQGTYGYTF
CDR3nt: TGTGCCAGCAGCAAAGAGGCCCTACAGGGGACTTATGGCTACACCTTC

abundance: once
d_gene: -
v_gene: TRBV11-1
j_gene: TRBJ2-3
CDR3aa: CASSSLGGSTDTQYF
CDR3nt: TGTGCCAGCAGCTCCCTCGGGGGCAGCACAGATACGCAGTATTTT

abundance: -
d_gene: -
v_gene: TRBV28
j_gene: TRBJ1-2
CDR3aa: CASSFKGVYYGYTF
CDR3nt: TGTGCCAGCAGTTTCAAGGGTGTCTACTATGGCTACACCTTC

abundance: -
d_gene: -
v_gene: TRBV29-1
j_gene: TRBJ2-5
CDR3aa: CSVDRALGQAQYF
CDR3nt: TGCAGCGTTGACAGGGCCCTGGGGCAGGCCCAGTACTTC

abundance: -
d_gene: TRBD1
v_gene: TRBV28
j_gene: TRBJ1-2
CDR3aa: CASSPGPAVRTGGVGYTF
CDR3nt: TGTGCCAGCAGCCCCGGCCCTGCGGTCCGGACAGGGGGAGTTGGCTACACCTTC

abundance: -
d_gene: -
v_gene: TRBV4-3
j_gene: TRBJ1-2
CDR3aa: CASRSTVDYGYTF
CDR3nt: TGCGCCAGCAGAAGCACCGTAGACTATGGCTACACCTTC

abundance: once
d_gene: -
v_gene: TRBV30
j_gene: TRBJ2-1
CDR3aa: CAWSVAVGEQFF
CDR3nt: TGTGCCTGGAGTGTAGCGGTTGGTGAGCAGTTCTTC

abundance: few
d_gene: -
v_gene: TRBV3-1/TRBV3-2
j_gene: TRBJ2-7
CDR3aa: CASSPRGSYEQYF
CDR3nt: TGTGCCAGCAGCCCCAGAGGTTCCTACGAGCAGTACTTC

abundance: -
d_gene: -
v_gene: TRBV11-2
j_gene: TRBJ1-2
CDR3aa: CASSQPPNYGYTF
CDR3nt: TGTGCCAGCAGCCAGCCTCCAAACTATGGCTACACCTTC

abundance: -
d_gene: -
v_gene: TRBV2
j_gene: TRBJ2-7
CDR3aa: CASSLNYEQYF
CDR3nt: TGTGCCAGCAGCCTTAATTACGAGCAGTACTTC

abundance: -
d_gene: TRBD2
v_gene: TRBV24-1
j_gene: TRBJ2-3
CDR3aa: CATSAAGAGGGTDTQYF
CDR3nt: TGTGCCACCAGTGCGGCTGGAGCGGGAGGGGGCACAGATACGCAGTATTTT

abundance: few
d_gene: TRBD1
v_gene: TRBV5-6
j_gene: TRBJ1-2
CDR3aa: CASSTGQANYGYTF
CDR3nt: TGTGCCAGCAGCACGGGACAGGCTAACTATGGCTACACCTTC

abundance: -
d_gene: TRBD2
v_gene: TRBV2
j_gene: TRBJ2-5
CDR3aa: CASPTSGRGYQETQYF
CDR3nt: TGTGCCAGCCCGACTAGCGGGAGGGGTTATCAAGAGACCCAGTACTTC

abundance: few
d_gene: -
v_gene: TRBV6-2/TRBV6-3
j_gene: TRBJ1-3
CDR3aa: CASSYLWGFDGNTIYF
CDR3nt: TGTGCCAGCAGTTACCTTTGGGGTTTTGATGGAAACACCATATATTTT

abundance: -
d_gene: -
v_gene: TRBV7-8
j_gene: TRBJ1-2
CDR3aa: CASYPLRRGYGYTF
CDR3nt: TGTGCCAGCTATCCCCTGAGGAGGGGCTATGGCTACACCTTC

abundance: -
d_gene: TRBD1
v_gene: TRBV28
j_gene: TRBJ1-1
CDR3aa: CASSSTGTMNTEAFF
CDR3nt: TGTGCCAGCAGTTCGACAGGGACCATGAACACTGAAGCTTTCTTT

abundance: -
d_gene: -
v_gene: TRBV6-5
j_gene: TRBJ1-3
CDR3aa: CASSYDRSGNTIYF
CDR3nt: TGTGCCAGCAGTTACGACCGCTCTGGAAACACCATATATTTT

abundance: -
d_gene: -
v_gene: TRBV28
j_gene: TRBJ1-4
CDR3aa: CASSLGGLLGEKLFF
CDR3nt: TGTGCCAGCAGTTTAGGAGGGCTATTAGGGGAAAAACTGTTTTTT

abundance: -
d_gene: -
v_gene: TRBV5-5
j_gene: TRBJ2-4
CDR3aa: CASSPSPPIQYF
CDR3nt: TGTGCCAGCAGCCCTAGCCCACCGATTCAGTACTTC

abundance: -
d_gene: -
v_gene: TRBV5-4
j_gene: TRBJ1-2
CDR3aa: CASSLDQLGSSGYTF
CDR3nt: TGTGCCAGCAGCTTGGATCAATTAGGGTCGAGTGGCTACACCTTC

abundance: -
d_gene: TRBD1
v_gene: TRBV19
j_gene: TRBJ1-6
CDR3aa: CASSFPTGESPLHF
CDR3nt: TGTGCCAGTAGTTTTCCGACAGGGGAGTCACCCCTCCACTTT

abundance: -
d_gene: -
v_gene: TRBV7-6
j_gene: TRBJ2-5
CDR3aa: CASSIRLHSQETQYF
CDR3nt: TGTGCCAGCAGCATAAGACTTCACAGTCAAGAGACCCAGTACTTC

abundance: once
d_gene: TRBD1
v_gene: TRBV7-6
j_gene: TRBJ1-2
CDR3aa: CASSLGQGSSYGYTF
CDR3nt: TGTGCCAGCAGCTTAGGACAGGGGAGCTCATATGGCTACACCTTC

abundance: many
d_gene: TRBD1
v_gene: TRBV3-1/TRBV3-2
j_gene: TRBJ1-2
CDR3aa: CASRGQGGYGYTF
CDR3nt: TGTGCCAGCAGGGGACAGGGCGGCTATGGCTACACCTTC

abundance: -
d_gene: -
v_gene: TRBV30
j_gene: TRBJ2-1
CDR3aa: CASTNYNEQFF
CDR3nt: TGTGCCTCCACCAACTACAATGAGCAGTTCTTC

abundance: -
d_gene: -
v_gene: TRBV5-1
j_gene: TRBJ2-6
CDR3aa: CASSLTPSGANVLTF
CDR3nt: TGCGCCAGCAGCTTAACTCCCTCTGGGGCCAACGTCCTGACTTTC

abundance: -
d_gene: TRBD1
v_gene: TRBV5-8
j_gene: TRBJ2-5
CDR3aa: CASRLRTGQETQYF
CDR3nt: TGTGCCAGCAGACTCCGGACAGGGCAAGAGACCCAGTACTTC

abundance: -
d_gene: TRBD2
v_gene: TRBV4-1
j_gene: TRBJ2-3
CDR3aa: CASSQDRLLAGGPSTDTQYF
CDR3nt: TGCGCCAGCAGCCAAGATAGGCTCCTAGCGGGGGGTCCTAGCACAGATACGCAGTATTTT

abundance: -
d_gene: -
v_gene: TRBV5-4
j_gene: TRBJ1-1
CDR3aa: CASSLVGAGNTEAFF
CDR3nt: TGTGCCAGCAGCTTGGTAGGGGCGGGGAACACTGAAGCTTTCTTT

abundance: -
d_gene: -
v_gene: TRBV4-1
j_gene: TRBJ2-1
CDR3aa: CASSQDLPNPDEQFF
CDR3nt: TGCGCCAGCAGCCAAGATTTACCTAACCCCGATGAGCAGTTCTTC

abundance: -
d_gene: -
v_gene: TRBV6-4
j_gene: TRBJ2-1
CDR3aa: CACSAGPNNEQFF
CDR3nt: TGTGCCTGTTCGGCGGGGCCAAACAATGAGCAGTTCTTC

abundance: few
d_gene: -
v_gene: TRBV5-1
j_gene: TRBJ2-2
CDR3aa: CASSLRTQDTGELFF
CDR3nt: TGCGCCAGCAGCTTGCGGACCCAGGACACCGGGGAGCTGTTTTTT

abundance: few
d_gene: -
v_gene: TRBV5-4
j_gene: TRBJ2-2
CDR3aa: CASSFAGARGTGELFF
CDR3nt: TGTGCCAGCAGCTTTGCGGGGGCGCGGGGCACCGGGGAGCTGTTTTTT

abundance: once
d_gene: TRBD2
v_gene: TRBV19
j_gene: TRBJ2-5
CDR3aa: CASSIARLAGKETQYF
CDR3nt: TGTGCCAGTAGTATAGCTCGACTAGCGGGCAAAGAGACCCAGTACTTC

abundance: few
d_gene: TRBD1
v_gene: TRBV5-3
j_gene: TRBJ2-5
CDR3aa: CARSFPGQGAFREETQYF
CDR3nt: TGTGCCAGAAGCTTTCCGGGACAGGGGGCCTTCAGGGAAGAGACCCAGTACTTC

abundance: -
d_gene: TRBD2
v_gene: TRBV3-1/TRBV3-2
j_gene: TRBJ2-7
CDR3aa: CASSHPGLADSYEQYF
CDR3nt: TGTGCCAGCAGCCACCCGGGACTAGCGGATTCCTACGAGCAGTACTTC